Here is one T cell receptor beta chain with its context. The data belong to a study of shared T cell receptors in the human thymus. TCRdb keeps only in-frame clones here, not all; method: immunoSEQ multiplex PCR. The sample lists about 660,000 clones, approximately 87% seen once, with 0.008% to 0.011% in the top ten. Unmatched junction bases numbered 5, after V lost 8 bases and J lost 3 bases. Per germline, CDR1 ENHRY and CDR2 SYGVKD. This CDR3 contains 13 residues. These data were also reused for a study on human thymus T cells. That source reports: The study used thymus tissue resected during corrective heart surgery. Gene usage for V and J segments appeared biased in thymic and blood repertoires. Related studies found that unrelated individuals share highly overlapping thymic repertoires.

The source is a boy younger than two with a congenital heart defect. The sequencing sample was made of thymocytes. The V gene is TRBV10-3, the J gene TRBJ2-5; 8 bases line up with TRBD1. The CDR3 loop reads CAIGVQGEETQYF. DNA of the CDR3: TGTGCCATCGGGGTACAGGGGGAAGAGACCCAGTACTTC.